This T cell receptor (beta chain) was documented in a study of vaccination effects on CD4 cells after COVID-19. CDR3 length equals 14 residues. The germline V and J ends were trimmed by 6 bases and 5 bases, with 14 bases remaining between them. The germline V gene has CDR1 SNHLY and CDR2 FYNNEI. The data were produced by immunoSEQ multiplex PCR, yet TCRdb's version contains in-frame clones alone and is incomplete. The table has around 25,000 clones, around 70% seen once. Sequencing followed a ViraFEST assay step that expanded antigen-specific CD4+ T cells with viral peptide pools. The culture ran for 9 to 11 days, and then CD4+ T cells were isolated. Previously uninfected by SARS-CoV-2, the vaccine recipients also showed negative nucleocapsid antibodies. With 7.5 to 10 ug/ml peptides and around 9.6 IU/ml IL-2, a few million PBMC per well were cultured. Days 3 and 7 were when half the medium was replaced with IL-2 medium.

On this clone itself: No antigen is known for it.

Study conclusions and caveats: Cross-reaction with common cold coronaviruses was seen in only 1 of 255 vaccine-induced clones from healthy vaccinees.

This specimen was CD4+ T cells from PBMCs cultured with SARS-CoV-2 spike peptides, taken before COVID-19 vaccination. V and J are TRBV2 and TRBJ2-1, with D possibly being TRBD1 (6 bases). The receptor comes from a human donor who received a COVID-19 vaccine. CDR3 bases: TGTGCCAGCAGCCTAAGGGGGTATAACAATGAGCAGTTCTTC. This codes for CASSLRGYNNEQFF.